The source of this TCR beta chain is a study of T cells after yellow fever vaccination. The germline V gene encodes CDR1 DFQATT and CDR2 SNEGSKA (reference sequence). V lost 7 bases and J lost 2, with 13 bases in between. The CDR3 is 13 residues long. In TCRdb, the 5' RACE reads were re-called with MiXCR into one record per CDR3 protein. Of around 500,000 distinct CDR3 sequences in the sample, roughly 22% were seen once. Source: PBMCs, taken 21 days after the first yellow fever vaccination. The J gene is TRBJ2-3, the V gene TRBV20-1; tentatively, D is TRBD2 (6 bases). The TCR was taken from a man aged 18 to 29 who received the YFV17D yellow fever vaccine. For the CDR3, the DNA is TGCAGTGTTAAAGCGGGTACCACAGATACGCAGTATTTT. Translating gives CSVKAGTTDTQYF.